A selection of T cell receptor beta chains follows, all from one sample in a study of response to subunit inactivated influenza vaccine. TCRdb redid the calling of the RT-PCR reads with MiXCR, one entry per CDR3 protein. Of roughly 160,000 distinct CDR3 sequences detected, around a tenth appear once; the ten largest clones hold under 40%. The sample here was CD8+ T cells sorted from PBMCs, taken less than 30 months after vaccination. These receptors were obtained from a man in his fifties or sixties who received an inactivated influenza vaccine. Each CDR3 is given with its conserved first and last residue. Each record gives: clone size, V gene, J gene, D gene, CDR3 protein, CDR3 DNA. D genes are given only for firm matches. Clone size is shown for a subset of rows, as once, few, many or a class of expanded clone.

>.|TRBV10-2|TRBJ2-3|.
CASSPTRSRTDTQYF
TGCGCCAGCAGCCCTACTAGGTCTCGCACAGATACGCAGTATTTT
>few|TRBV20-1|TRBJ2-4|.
CSAQTSFGSYIQYF
TGCAGTGCTCAAACTAGTTTTGGTAGCTACATTCAGTACTTC
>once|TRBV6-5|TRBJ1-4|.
CASSYVKGRGEKLFF
TGTGCCAGCAGTTACGTCAAGGGCCGAGGTGAAAAACTGTTTTTT
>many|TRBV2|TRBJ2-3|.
CASSPPTDTQYF
TGTGCCAGCAGTCCTCCCACAGATACGCAGTATTTT
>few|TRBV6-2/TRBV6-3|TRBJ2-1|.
CASRGFGSSYNEQFF
TGTGCCAGCCGGGGCTTCGGGAGCTCCTACAATGAGCAGTTCTTC
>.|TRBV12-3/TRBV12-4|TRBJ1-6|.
CASLRDNSPLHF
TGTGCCTCCCTACGGGACAATTCACCCCTCCACTTT
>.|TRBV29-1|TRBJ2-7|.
CSVETGHHPTYEQYF
TGCAGCGTTGAGACTGGACACCACCCCACCTACGAGCAGTACTTC
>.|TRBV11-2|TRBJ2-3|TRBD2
CASSLGGSGGTNTQYF
TGTGCCAGCAGCCTGGGGGGTAGCGGGGGCACGAATACGCAGTATTTT
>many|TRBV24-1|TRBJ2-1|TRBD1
CATSTGAVEQFF
TGTGCCACCAGTACAGGGGCTGTTGAGCAGTTCTTC
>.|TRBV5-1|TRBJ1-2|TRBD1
CASSLGQGDYYGYTF
TGCGCCAGCAGCCTCGGACAGGGGGACTACTATGGCTACACCTTC
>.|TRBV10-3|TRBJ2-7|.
CAISDPGGTYEQYF
TGTGCCATCAGTGATCCAGGGGGGACCTACGAGCAGTACTTC
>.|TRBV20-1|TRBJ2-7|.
CSASPSYEQYF
TGCAGTGCTAGCCCCAGCTACGAGCAGTACTTC
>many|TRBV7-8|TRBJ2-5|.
CASSMRTKPETQYF
TGTGCCAGCAGCATGCGGACGAAGCCAGAGACCCAGTACTTC
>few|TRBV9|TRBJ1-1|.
CASSVDYSWNTEAFF
TGTGCCAGCAGCGTAGACTACAGTTGGAACACTGAAGCTTTCTTT
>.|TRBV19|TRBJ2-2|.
CASSLITGIAGELFF
TGTGCCAGTAGTTTAATTACAGGGATCGCCGGGGAGCTGTTTTTT
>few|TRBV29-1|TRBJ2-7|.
CSVAGTTYEQYF
TGCAGCGTAGCCGGGACAACCTACGAGCAGTACTTC
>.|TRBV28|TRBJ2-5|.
CASSPWGRAQLQETQYF
TGTGCCAGCAGTCCCTGGGGTAGGGCTCAACTCCAAGAGACCCAGTACTTC
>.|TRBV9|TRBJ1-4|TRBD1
CASSAGQGTTNEKLFF
TGTGCCAGCAGTGCGGGACAGGGGACCACTAATGAAAAACTGTTTTTT
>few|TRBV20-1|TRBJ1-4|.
CSAMRRDTPNEKLFF
TGCAGTGCTATGAGAAGGGACACGCCTAATGAAAAACTGTTTTTT
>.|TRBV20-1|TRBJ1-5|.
CSAVLKLGGNQPQHF
TGCAGTGCTGTCCTAAAACTGGGGGGCAATCAGCCCCAGCATTTT
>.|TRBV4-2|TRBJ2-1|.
CASSNQGHPPYNEQFF
TGTGCCAGCAGCAACCAGGGACACCCTCCCTACAATGAGCAGTTCTTC
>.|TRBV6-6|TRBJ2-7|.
CATELHEQYF
TGTGCCACCGAACTCCACGAGCAGTACTTC
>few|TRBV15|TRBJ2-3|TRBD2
CATSSGSGGPTDTQYF
TGTGCCACCAGCAGCGGCAGCGGGGGACCCACAGATACGCAGTATTTT
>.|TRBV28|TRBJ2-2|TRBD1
CASSHRQGVNTSPGERFF
TGTGCCAGCAGTCACAGACAGGGGGTGAATACATCGCCCGGGGAGCGGTTTTTT
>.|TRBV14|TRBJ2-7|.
CASSQGYSYEQYF
TGTGCCAGCAGCCAGGGGTACTCCTACGAGCAGTACTTC